This T cell receptor (beta chain) was documented in a study of blood T cell repertoires in COVID-19. Some clones are missing from TCRdb's copy, which holds only in-frame ones; the method was immunoSEQ multiplex PCR. The data contain 150,000 to 200,000 clones, approximately 80% of them singletons. The CDR3 is 14 residues long. Germline V gene sequence: CDR1 SGHAT, CDR2 FQNNGV. Trimming removed 1 base at V and 0 bases at J, with 7 bases between. The sequenced sample consisted of PBMCs or T cells enriched from blood (not recorded which). This chain uses TRBV11-2 with TRBJ2-7; D possibly corresponds to TRBD1 (6 bases). The TCR sequence derives from a man aged 50 to 60 who had recovered from COVID-19. CDR3 nucleotide sequence: TGTGCCAGCAGCTTAGGACAGGTCTCCTACGAGCAGTACTTC. This sequence encodes CASSLGQVSYEQYF.